This entry lists 12 T cell receptor beta chains sequenced from one sample in a study of vaccination effects on CD4 cells after COVID-19. Only in-frame clones appear in the TCRdb table, and some are missing; sequencing was by immunoSEQ multiplex PCR. The sample has some 66,000 clones; roughly 80% are singletons. These receptors have no known antigen. The culture ran for roughly 10 days before CD4+ T cells were isolated. Either the BNT162b2 or mRNA-1273 vaccine was given to participants in two doses. The sequenced sample was CD4+ T cells from PBMCs cultured without peptide, obtained after COVID-19 vaccination. These receptors all come from a human donor who received a COVID-19 vaccine.

The CDR3 sequence is CASSPLRGETQYF. The CDR3 region has the DNA TGTGCCAGCTCACCACTGCGAGGGGAGACCCAGTACTTC. V is TRBV18 and J is TRBJ2-5, with D possibly matching TRBD2 (5 bases). The CDR3 covers 13 residues. Trimming cost V 1 base and J 5 bases, with 8 bases left between them. CDR1 and CDR2 from the germline V gene are KGHSH and LQKENI.

This sequence joins TRBV18 and TRBJ1-3; 9 bases are a match to TRBD1. The CDR3 is made up of 17 amino acids. Germline loops: CDR1 KGHSH, CDR2 LQKENI. Trimming took 3 bases from V and 8 from J; bases not matched to a gene: 14. The CDR3 nucleotides read TGTGCCAGCTCACCCTTCTCGGGACAGGGACTTCGGGACACCATATATTTT. This sequence encodes CASSPFSGQGLRDTIYF.

This chain links TRBV3-1 (or the pseudogene TRBV3-2) with TRBJ1-5; perhaps TRBD1 as D (5 bases). The germline CDR1 and CDR2 sequences are LGHDT and YNNKEL (reference sequence). The CDR3 loop spans 17 amino acids. Trimming pared 4 bases from V and 0 bases from J, leaving 16 bases between. In DNA form, the CDR3 reads TGTGCCAGCAGCCGTGGATCAGGGAGGGGTAGCAATCAGCCCCAGCATTTT. This encodes CASSRGSGRGSNQPQHF.

The V and J genes are TRBV5-1 and TRBJ1-3, with D possibly being TRBD1 (6 bases). CDR1 is SGHRS and CDR2 is YFSETQ in the germline V gene. Trimming took 4 bases from V and 4 from J, leaving 12 bases between them. This CDR3 has 14 amino acids. The CDR3 protein is CASSDTGSGNTIYF. CDR3 coding DNA: TGCGCCAGCAGCGACACAGGGTCAGGAAACACCATATATTTT.

This clone was found once. The rearrangement links TRBV6-5 to TRBJ1-3; perhaps TRBD1 as D (6 bases). Trimming removed 5 bases at V and 4 bases at J, with 15 bases between. This CDR3 contains 15 residues. The germline gives CDR1 MNHEY, CDR2 SVGAGI. The CDR3 sequence: CASSRVGGEGNTIYF. CDR3 in DNA: TGTGCCAGCAGTAGGGTCGGGGGCGAAGGAAACACCATATATTTT.

This clone was seen only a few times. V and J are TRBV12-5 and TRBJ2-3, with D perhaps matching TRBD2 (5 bases). This CDR3 has 16 residues. The germline V gene has CDR1 LGHNT and CDR2 FRNRAP. V was trimmed by 0 bases and J by 2 bases, leaving 12 bases between them. In DNA form, the CDR3 reads TGTGCTAGTGGTTTGGTACCCGGGGTGTTCACAGATACGCAGTATTTT. Translated: CASGLVPGVFTDTQYF. Supplemented by reference TRBV12-5 and TRBJ2-3, the full variable domain reads DARVTQTPRHKVTEMGQEVTMRCQPILGHNTVFWYRQTMMQGLELLAYFRNRAPLDDSGMPKDRFSAEMPDATLATLKIQPSEPRDSAVYFCASGLVPGVFTDTQYFGPGTRLTVL.

This chain joins TRBV6-5 and TRBJ1-5; D uncertain. V shed 6 bases and J shed 4 bases, with 16 bases lying between them. CDR3 size: 15 residues. Germline-derived CDR1 and CDR2 are MNHEY and SVGAGI. The CDR3 DNA sequence: TGTGCCAGCAGGGCCGGCGGGAGTGGTAATCAGCCCCAGCATTTT. Protein product: CASRAGGSGNQPQHF.

This chain links TRBV6-6 with TRBJ2-7, with D unclear. The length of the CDR3 is 12 residues. In germline, CDR1 is MNHNY, CDR2 SVGAGI (reference sequence). V lost 9 bases and J lost 6, with 15 bases in between. The CDR3 reads CARQKVYGEQYV. CDR3 bases: TGTGCCAGACAGAAAGTTTACGGCGAGCAGTACGTC.

J is TRBJ2-5 and V is TRBV7-3, with 7 bases aligning to TRBD1. The V and J ends lost 5 bases and 4 bases, in that order; junction bases with no gene match: 10. CDR3 size: 15 residues. The germline V gene has CDR1 SGHTA and CDR2 FQGTGA. In DNA form, the CDR3 reads TGTGCCAGCAGCCCCGAAAAGACAGGGCGAGAGACCCAGTACTTC. This codes for CASSPEKTGRETQYF.

The V and J genes are TRBV6-5 and TRBJ2-5; no reliable D call. Germline CDR1 is MNHEY and CDR2 is SVGAGI. Trimming shortened V by 7 bases and J by 2 bases, and 11 bases separated the two germline ends. The CDR3 loop spans 13 amino acids. In DNA, the CDR3 is TGTGCCAGCACCAAGAACAGACAAGAGACCCAGTACTTC. Translating it yields CASTKNRQETQYF.

The chain has TRBV5-1 and TRBJ1-2; D gene ambiguous. The V end lost 3 bases, the J end lost 6 bases, and 15 bases lay between the germline ends. The CDR3 sequence is 14 residues long. Germline CDR1 reads SGHRS; CDR2 reads YFSETQ. Written as DNA, the CDR3 is TGCGCCAGCAGCTATGCAGGCGTGAATAATGGCTACACCTTC. Translated, it gives CASSYAGVNNGYTF.

V usage is TRBV6-5 and J usage is TRBJ2-5; TRBD1 agrees at 8 bases. Germline assignment: CDR1 MNHEY and CDR2 SVGAGI. Unmatched junction bases numbered 7, after V lost 5 bases and J lost 5 bases. The CDR3 runs 14 residues. The CDR3: CASSRDRLGETQYF. The CDR3 DNA follows: TGTGCCAGCAGTCGGGACAGGTTGGGGGAGACCCAGTACTTC.